The clone carrying this T cell receptor beta chain was detected many times. These data originate in a study of T-cell reconstitution after alpha-beta-depleted transplantation in children. CDR3 size: 19 residues. The V end lost 2 bases, the J end lost 2 bases, and 24 bases lay between the germline ends. Germline values: CDR1 SGHAT, CDR2 FQNNGV. Unique molecular identifiers were used to barcode this TCRbeta library. TCRdb re-called the PCR reads through MiXCR, storing one row per CDR3 protein. Found here are over 400,000 distinct CDR3 sequences, around 12% of them singletons; the top ten hold approximately 5.4%.

The sequence came from a human donor who donated a stem cell graft to a child with combined immunodeficiency. V gene TRBV11-2 combines with J gene TRBJ2-5; tentatively, D is TRBD1 or TRBD2 (5 bases each). The source was PBMCs from the stem cell graft donor, collected from the stem cell graft. The CDR3 DNA follows: TGTGCCAGCAGCTTAATTCCAGGGAGAGGAGTGGAAAATCAAGAGACCCAGTACTTC. Its protein is CASSLIPGRGVENQETQYF. The whole variable domain, remainder taken from reference TRBV11-2 and TRBJ2-5, is EAGVAQSPRYKIIEKRQSVAFWCNPISGHATLYWYQQILGQGPKLLIQFQNNGVVDDSQLPKDRFSAERLKGVDSTLKIQPAKLEDSAVYLCASSLIPGRGVENQETQYFGPGTRLLVL.